What follows are 27 T cell receptor beta chains derived from one specimen sequenced in a study of blood T cells in healthy people across ages. Through a sample-barcoded 5' primer and a J-beta primer mix, a second PCR was run for roughly 6 to 12 cycles. TCRdb re-called the 5' RACE reads with MiXCR, one entry per CDR3 protein. This sample yields approximately 810,000 distinct CDR3 sequences, of which about 28% are seen a single time; around a sixth belongs to the top ten. The sequencing sample was made of blood. These receptor sequences come from an elderly woman in good health.

This clonotype was observed at least ten times. The rearrangement joins TRBV11-2 to TRBJ2-7, with D perhaps TRBD1 or TRBD2 (5 bases each). This CDR3 is built from 15 residues. V lost 3 bases and J 0 bases, leaving 12 bases between the germline ends. The germline gives CDR1 SGHAT, CDR2 FQNNGV. CDR3 nucleotide sequence: TGTGCCAGCAGCTTCGGGACGGGTAGCTCCTACGAGCAGTACTTC. As protein: CASSFGTGSSYEQYF.

The chain uses TRBV28 and TRBJ2-5, with TRBD1 as a possible D gene (7 bases). The CDR3 sequence is 17 residues long. From germline, CDR1 is MDHEN and CDR2 SYDVKM. V lost 2 bases and J 1 base, leaving 17 bases between the germline ends. The CDR3 spells CASSLDVDRDSQETQYF. The DNA of the CDR3 is TGTGCCAGCAGTTTAGACGTCGACAGGGACTCCCAAGAGACCCAGTACTTC. The whole variable domain, filled in from reference TRBV28 and TRBJ2-5, reads DVKVTQSSRYLVKRTGEKVFLECVQDMDHENMFWYRQDPGLGLRLIYFSYDVKMKEKGDIPEGYSVSREKKERFSLILESASTNQTSMYLCASSLDVDRDSQETQYFGPGTRLLVL.

The table lists this clonotype with a few counts. The rearrangement joins TRBV5-1 to TRBJ1-6; D is unclear. The V gene lost 2 bases and the J gene lost 5 bases, with 8 bases spanning the gap. This CDR3 region has 14 residues. Germline CDR1 SGHRS, CDR2 YFSETQ. The CDR3 sequence is CASSFAEDNSPLHF. As DNA, the CDR3 is TGCGCCAGCAGCTTCGCAGAAGATAATTCACCCCTCCACTTT.

DNA of the CDR3: TGTGCCAGCAGCTACCCCTTCCGGCCAGATACGCAGTATTTT. Encoded protein: CASSYPFRPDTQYF. The rearrangement joins TRBV7-2 to TRBJ2-3; no definite D call. From germline, CDR1 is SGHTA and CDR2 FQGNSA. Trimming left V 4 bases short and J 4 bases short, with 12 bases between. The CDR3 spans 14 residues.

The chain employs TRBV9 and TRBJ2-1; 7 bases fit TRBD2. This CDR3 has 15 amino acids. Germline loops: CDR1 SGDLS, CDR2 YYNGEE. Trimming cost V 0 bases and J 4 bases; bases outside gene matches: 4. CDR3 DNA: TGTGCCAGCAGCGTAGGGGAGGGGATTTACAATGAGCAGTTCTTC. Translation: CASSVGEGIYNEQFF.

The rearrangement links TRBV7-2 to TRBJ2-7; a weak D match, TRBD1 (6 bases). The V end was cut by 2 bases, the J end by 2 bases, with 10 bases between. The germline V gene encodes CDR1 SGHTA and CDR2 FQGNSA. The CDR3 runs 14 residues. For the CDR3, the DNA is TGTGCCAGCAGCTTACACAGGGCGACCTACGAGCAGTACTTC. This translates into CASSLHRATYEQYF.

In its sample, this clonotype was seen many times. V usage is TRBV3-1 and J usage is TRBJ2-5; maybe TRBD1 (5 bases). From germline, CDR1 is LGHDT and CDR2 YNNKEL (reference sequence). CDR3 length: 15 residues. Between the trimmed V and J ends, which lost 3 bases and 1 base, there was a span of 12 bases. The CDR3 DNA reads as TGTGCCAGCAGCCAGCCCAGGGTTACCCAAGAGACCCAGTACTTC. Amino acid sequence: CASSQPRVTQETQYF.

Ten or more counts support this clonotype. This chain's CDR3 is CASSLFGEDYGYTF. CDR3 bases: TGCGCCAGCAGCTTGTTCGGAGAAGACTATGGCTACACCTTC. The chain uses TRBV5-1 and TRBJ1-2, with unresolved D. V dropped 1 base and J dropped 3 bases, with 10 bases sitting between them. The germline CDR1 and CDR2 sequences are SGHRS and YFSETQ. CDR3 length: 14 residues.

V gene TRBV7-2 combines with J gene TRBJ2-1; D could derive from TRBD1 or TRBD2 (7 bases each). This CDR3 spans 17 amino acids. CDR1 SGHTA and CDR2 FQGNSA come from the germline V gene. Between the trimmed V and J ends, which lost 5 bases and 2 bases, there was a span of 19 bases. In nucleotides, the CDR3 is TGTGCCAGCAGCCCCAGGGGGGGCGGGGGAACCTACAATGAGCAGTTCTTC. It encodes CASSPRGGGGTYNEQFF. The whole variable domain, remainder taken from reference TRBV7-2 and TRBJ2-1, is GAGVSQSPSNKVTEKGKDVELRCDPISGHTALYWYRQSLGQGLEFLIYFQGNSAPDKSGLPSDRFSAERTGGSVSTLTIQRTQQEDSAVYLCASSPRGGGGTYNEQFFGPGTRLTVL.

This clonotype was found many times. The J gene is TRBJ2-1, the V gene TRBV5-1; 7 bases line up with TRBD2. The length of the CDR3 is 15 residues. V lost 3 bases and J lost 4; bases outside the gene matches: 7. Germline-derived CDR1 and CDR2 are SGHRS and YFSETQ. This chain's CDR3 is CASSSGGKGYNEQFF. CDR3 DNA sequence: TGCGCCAGCAGCTCCGGGGGGAAGGGTTACAATGAGCAGTTCTTC.

This clonotype was observed at least ten times. This chain joins TRBV12-3 or TRBV12-4 and TRBJ1-1; 7 bases fit TRBD1. The V gene end was trimmed by 1 base and the J gene end by 3 bases; junction bases not matched to a gene: 11. This CDR3 comprises 17 residues. The DNA of the CDR3 is TGTGCCAGCAGTTTAGGGCTGATAGGGGGCGTCGACACTGAAGCTTTCTTT. Its translation: CASSLGLIGGVDTEAFF.

The sample holds many counts of this clonotype. This chain connects TRBV7-2 to TRBJ2-5; D might be TRBD2 (6 bases). The V gene's germline CDR1 is SGHTA and CDR2 FQGNSA. The length of the CDR3 is 15 residues. Trimming stripped 4 bases from V and 2 bases from J, with 14 bases between. CDR3 coding DNA: TGTGCCAGCAGCTCCGACGCGGGACGGCAAGAGACCCAGTACTTC. This encodes CASSSDAGRQETQYF.

This clonotype was found a few times. V gene TRBV5-6 combines with J gene TRBJ1-2, with 9 bases lining up with TRBD1. With V trimmed by 6 bases and J by 8 bases, 8 bases remained unmatched. Germline CDR1 SGHDT, CDR2 YYEEEE. The CDR3 has 13 residues. CDR3 bases: TGTGCCAGCACGCGGGGACAGGGTCGCGGCTACACCTTC. Translation gives CASTRGQGRGYTF. The full variable domain, rest sourced from reference TRBV5-6 and TRBJ1-2, is DAGVTQSPTHLIKTRGQQVTLRCSPKSGHDTVSWYQQALGQGPQFIFQYYEEEERQRGNFPDRFSGHQFPNYSSELNVNALLLGDSALYLCASTRGQGRGYTFGSGTRLTVV.

The chain combines TRBV18 with TRBJ1-4, with 10 bases identical to TRBD1. CDR3 length: 14 residues. J was trimmed by 8 bases and V by 6 bases; bases with no gene match: 6. CDR1 KGHSH and CDR2 LQKENI come from the germline V gene. CDR3: CASSLTGGEEKLFF. CDR3 nucleotides: TGTGCCAGCTCGCTGACAGGGGGCGAGGAAAAACTGTTTTTT.

This clonotype was counted only a few times. The V gene is TRBV4-3, the J gene TRBJ1-5; 7 positions match TRBD1. Germline CDR1 is LGHNA and CDR2 is YSLEER. Losses at the gene ends were 5 bases for V and 4 bases for J; bases not matched to a gene: 8. The CDR3 contains 15 residues. The chain's CDR3 is CASSGRDRLNQPQHF. DNA of the CDR3: TGCGCCAGCAGCGGCCGGGACAGACTTAATCAGCCCCAGCATTTT.

This clonotype has just a few counts. The V gene is TRBV6-6, the J gene TRBJ2-7; D is unresolved. The V and J ends lost 1 base and 0 bases respectively, with 7 bases between them. The CDR3 contains 14 residues. Germline CDR1 MNHNY, CDR2 SVGAGI (reference sequence). This chain's CDR3 is CASSYLDGSYEQYF. CDR3 in DNA: TGTGCCAGCAGTTACTTGGACGGCTCCTACGAGCAGTACTTC.

CDR3 coding DNA: TGTGCCAGCAGCCGATTGATGAACTATGGCTACACCTTC. Its translation: CASSRLMNYGYTF. The rearrangement uses TRBV28 and TRBJ1-2; D is unresolved. The CDR3 loop spans 13 amino acids. V was clipped by 6 bases and J by 2 bases, with 10 bases between them. Germline V gene lookup returns CDR1 MDHEN and CDR2 SYDVKM.

In this sample, this clonotype turned up a few times. This chain uses TRBV20-1 with TRBJ1-1; weak D call: TRBD1 (5 bases). The CDR3 has 14 residues. Germline lookup yields CDR1 DFQATT and CDR2 SNEGSKA (reference sequence). With 3 bases removed from V and 1 base from J, the gap between germline ends came to 12 bases. The CDR3 region is CSASPPRGNTEAFF. The CDR3 DNA reads as TGCAGTGCTAGTCCCCCTAGGGGGAACACTGAAGCTTTCTTT.

With regard to this clonotype: It may be a read error: a sequence one base away is much more abundant. This chain joins TRBV7-8 and TRBJ2-7; TRBD1 aligns across 10 bases. The CDR3 is 15 residues long. CDR1 is SGHVS, CDR2 FQNEAQ, per germline. CDR3: CAGSRGTGATYEQYF. CDR3 nucleotide sequence: TGTGCCGGCAGCCGCGGGACAGGGGCCACCTACGAGCAGTACTTC.

Points on this clonotype: Possible read error: a much larger clone is one base away. This rearrangement joins TRBV20-1 to TRBJ1-2; the match to TRBD1 covers 7 bases. Germline V gene lookup returns CDR1 DFQATT and CDR2 SNEGSKA (reference sequence). The trim removed 5 bases at V and 3 bases at J, leaving 3 bases unmatched. This CDR3 is built from 12 residues. The CDR3 region is CSAGQAHYGYTF. For the CDR3, the DNA is TGCAGTGCTGGACAGGCCCACTATGGCTACACCTTC.

J is TRBJ2-7 and V is TRBV6-2 or TRBV6-3; D may correspond to TRBD1 or TRBD2 (5 bases each). The CDR3 has 11 residues. Trimming removed 0 bases from V and 10 bases from J, with 7 bases in between. CDR1 MNHEY and CDR2 SVGEGT come from the germline V gene. The CDR3 DNA is TGTGCCAGCAGTTACTCCAGGGACCAGTACTTC. Protein sequence: CASSYSRDQYF.

This clonotype turned up a few times. The V call is TRBV28, the J call TRBJ2-1, with 14 positions matching TRBD2. V shed 4 bases and J 6 bases; nucleotides not matched to a gene: 5. In germline, CDR1 is MDHEN, CDR2 SYDVKM. The CDR3 is 16 amino acids. The CDR3 spells CASSSPGTSGSNEQFF. In nucleotides, the CDR3 is TGTGCCAGCAGTTCCCCCGGGACTAGCGGGAGCAATGAGCAGTTCTTC.

This clonotype was observed a handful of times. This sequence may be a read error, since a much larger clone differs from it by one base. The CDR3 region is CASSLARQADYGYTF. In nucleotides, the CDR3 is TGCGCCAGCAGCTTGGCTCGGCAGGCCGACTATGGCTACACCTTC. The chain has TRBV5-1 and TRBJ1-2; D remains ambiguous. The ends were cut back, 0 bases at V and 3 bases at J, with 12 bases in the middle. Germline CDR1 SGHRS, CDR2 YFSETQ. The CDR3 has 15 amino acids.

Comment on this clonotype: Its ends do not fully match the called genes, so a read error is possible. The chain carries TRBV20-1 and TRBJ2-1; D possibly uses TRBD1 or TRBD2 (5 bases each). CDR1 is DFQATT and CDR2 is SNEGSKA in the germline V gene (reference sequence). CDR3 length: 15 residues. CDR3 nucleotides: TGCAGTGCCAGAGAGGGGCCCTACCCTCGGAATGAGCAGTTCTTC. Protein sequence: CSAREGPYPRNEQFF.

Regarding this clonotype: At one of its ends the junction is not consistent with the germline gene, which may arise from a read error. The genes are TRBV7-2 and TRBJ1-2, with no clear D. The CDR3 has 14 amino acids. Germline V gene lookup returns CDR1 SGHTA and CDR2 FQGNSA. CDR3 protein: CASSTNLGPYGCTF. The CDR3 nucleotides read TGTGCCAGCAGCACTAATCTTGGCCCCTATGGCTGCACCTTC.

The sample holds many counts of this clonotype. The rearrangement joins TRBV12-3 or TRBV12-4 to TRBJ1-4; D not resolved. The CDR3 has 13 residues. Deletions cut 4 bases from V and 16 bases from J, with 19 bases between. The CDR3 DNA follows: TGTGCCAGCAGTTCCGACACAGAAAGCAAGCCGTTTTTT. Its protein is CASSSDTESKPFF.

The sample holds many counts of this clonotype. The rearrangement uses TRBV7-2 and TRBJ2-3; D not resolved. Trimming removed 3 bases at V and 0 bases at J, with 10 bases between. The CDR3 length is 15 residues. Germline loops: CDR1 SGHTA, CDR2 FQGNSA. The DNA of the CDR3 is TGTGCCAGCAGCTTCCAGAGGAGTAGCACAGATACGCAGTATTTT. It yields the protein CASSFQRSSTDTQYF.